The 9 T cell receptor beta chains in this list originate from one sample, sequenced in a study of patients and donors after allogeneic stem cell transplantation (dated by TCRdb to 2020 to 2021). The library was prepared using RT-PCR. These reads were obtained on a NextSeq 550. TCRdb ran its own pipeline on the public reads, namely fastp trimming at Q25 and MiXCR clone calling, and kept in-frame beta chains. Identical CDR3 protein sequences are pooled into one entry, listed with their most common genes and DNA. The sample yields about 960,000 distinct CDR3 sequences; about a sixth were counted once. About 6% of the sample is held by the ten biggest clonotypes. The sample was blood, either unsorted or a sorted T cell fraction (not recorded which). Receptors originate from a human donor who was either an allogeneic HSCT recipient or a stem cell or donor lymphocyte infusion donor (not recorded which). It is not recorded whose cells these are; they may come from a transplant donor.

There are a few counts of this clonotype. The chain employs TRBV6-1 and TRBJ1-1; no clear D gene. Trimming removed 8 bases from V and 0 bases from J, with 16 bases in between. The CDR3 has 15 residues. Germline-derived CDR1 and CDR2 are MNHNS and SASEGT. The CDR3 nucleotides read TGTGCCAGCGCCAGGAGGAGAACACTGAACACTGAAGCTTTCTTT. Its translation is CASARRRTLNTEAFF.

The chain uses TRBV5-1 and TRBJ2-2, with TRBD2 identical over 7 bases. This CDR3 has 16 residues. The germline CDR1 and CDR2 sequences are SGHRS and YFSETQ. V was clipped by 4 bases and J by 6 bases; unmatched bases: 12. The CDR3 nucleotides are TGCGCCAGCAGCCTGGCAACGGGAGGTTCCGCCGGGGAGCTGTTTTTT. Its protein product is CASSLATGGSAGELFF.

This clonotype was observed a single time. The chain is built from TRBV15 and TRBJ1-1, with a possible D match to TRBD1 (5 bases). Germline V gives CDR1 LNHNV, CDR2 YYDKDF (reference sequence). Trimming took off 0 bases at V and 10 bases at J, with 15 bases between the two ends. This CDR3 has 14 amino acids. In nucleotides, the CDR3 is TGTGCCACCAGCAGAGATGTCCAGTCGAGGGGAGCTTTCTTT. Protein sequence: CATSRDVQSRGAFF.

This chain links TRBV15 with TRBJ1-4; 7 positions match TRBD1. The CDR3 is 13 amino acids. Germline assignment: CDR1 LNHNV and CDR2 YYDKDF (reference sequence). V was pared by 0 bases and J by 8 bases, with 0 bases of the junction left unmatched. DNA for the CDR3: TGTGCCACCAGCAGAGACAGGGGGGAAAAACTGTTTTTT. Translating gives CATSRDRGEKLFF.

This clonotype was seen only a few times. This rearrangement joins TRBV20-1 to TRBJ2-5, with TRBD2 matching over 11 bases. CDR3 length: 17 residues. In germline, CDR1 is DFQATT, CDR2 SNEGSKA (reference sequence). Losses at the gene ends were 3 bases for V and 0 bases for J; bases not matched to a gene: 9. The chain's CDR3 is CSASPTSGGPYQETQYF. The CDR3 nucleotides read TGCAGTGCTAGTCCTACTAGCGGGGGCCCGTACCAAGAGACCCAGTACTTC.

The V and J genes are TRBV12-3 or TRBV12-4 and TRBJ1-5; D not resolved. The CDR3 extends over 13 amino acids. The V and J ends lost 3 bases and 1 base respectively, with 4 bases between them. The CDR3 DNA is TGTGCCAGCAGTTTGCAAAGCAATCAGCCCCAGCATTTT. It yields the protein CASSLQSNQPQHF.

CDR3 loop: CASSRTYGYTF. CDR3 bases: TGTGCCAGCAGCAGAACCTATGGCTACACCTTC. This chain joins TRBV7-8 and TRBJ1-2; D is undetermined. The CDR3 extends over 11 amino acids. Deletions cut 5 bases from V and 4 bases from J, with 5 bases between. CDR1 SGHVS and CDR2 FQNEAQ come from the germline V gene.

This clonotype was observed once. The chain has TRBV2 and TRBJ2-2; TRBD1 is a possible D gene (6 bases). This CDR3 has 15 amino acids. V was clipped by 6 bases and J by 0 bases, with 11 bases between them. The germline gives CDR1 SNHLY, CDR2 FYNNEI. CDR3 in amino acids: CASRRAGANTGELFF. The CDR3, as DNA: TGTGCCAGCAGAAGAGCAGGGGCGAACACCGGGGAGCTGTTTTTT.

This clonotype was observed many times. The chain recombines TRBV12-3 or TRBV12-4 with TRBJ1-5; no firm D call. This CDR3 contains 13 residues. Trimming left V 3 bases short and J 9 bases short, with 12 bases between. DNA for the CDR3: TGTGCCAGCAGTTTTGACGTCGCTTCGCCCCAGCATTTT. It encodes CASSFDVASPQHF.